Reported below is one TCR beta chain. Its antigen specificity is not known. Per-base qualities were not stored, and no clone one base away is much larger. The donors were healthy, HIV-negative adults who had no recently reported acute infections or vaccinations. Every donor was a Caucasian adult living in Nashville, Tennessee, USA. CD8 memory samples consisted of magnetically selected CD45RO+ cells combined with CCR7-negative CD45RA+ effector memory (TemRA) cells. Blood was collected by leukapheresis, and PBMCs were isolated by Ficoll-Histopaque density gradient centrifugation and then cryopreserved in liquid nitrogen vapor phase. Purity and quantity of every magnetically sorted T cell population were checked by analytical flow cytometry. Each sorted fraction had its genomic DNA isolated and then quantified by UV absorbance on a Nanodrop 2000c. TCR CDR3 regions were amplified from genomic DNA by multiplex PCR using the deep immunoSEQ assay. For each cell subset, the extracted genomic DNA was distributed evenly across all wells of several immunoSEQ 96-well plates, and each plate served as one replicate. For sorted subsets, about 0.2 ug genomic DNA, equal to about 30,000 T cell genomes, was loaded into each replicate PCR. The purified libraries were quantified using a Qubit 3.0 fluorometer, sized with a Bioanalyzer 2100, and then quantified again using the KAPA Library Quantification kit. Every immunoSEQ 96-well plate was sequenced on a separate single-read 150-cycle Illumina NextSeq 550 flow cell. Per the authors' processing: The immunoSEQ output contained only junctional sequences without quality scores, so filtering could not match that applied to full-length reads. To assign V/J genes and CDR3, sequences were annotated using PyIR, a Python wrapper for IgBLAST v1.9, with IMGT germline references. Any read was removed if the V/J assignment was weak (E-value above 1e-6), the CDR3 was missing, or the read contained stop codons, out-of-frame junctions, or ambiguous translated residues. A V3J clonotype was defined by an identical inferred V gene, J gene, and CDR3 amino acid sequence. Percentage overlap between repertoires was calculated by dividing the number of shared unique clonotypes by the size of the smaller repertoire. Richness of each repertoire was evaluated using RTK rarefaction, the Chao1 estimator, and Recon v2.1 estimates of unobserved clonotypes. Generation probabilities for all TCRbeta clonotypes obtained by the gDNA method from four donors were computed using OLGA. TCRdb limited this immuneACCESS table to in-frame rearrangements with V and J called. A share of clones is missing; checked studies link under half to unresolved V genes, and the rest is unexplained. That table furnishes V, J and clone size, whereas the DNA furnished D and trimming. The sample records 90,000 to 120,000 clones, about 70% of which are singletons. The ten largest account for more than 20% of the sample.

This record belongs to a study of shared clonotypes between healthy human individuals (dated by TCRdb to 2020 to 2021). Concerning the study at large: Three men and a couple of women, aged 18 to 49 years, made up the cohort. For each donor, three plates each were used for CD4 naive and CD4 memory, two plates were used for CD8 naive, and one plate was used for CD8 memory. To estimate repertoire size and how much clonotypes are shared between individuals, the study performed deep sequencing of blood TCR repertoires from a handful of healthy adults. To increase sequencing depth and limit assay-specific biases, different laboratories used diverse techniques to prepare libraries and sequence TCR repertoires. Per donor, leukapheresis produced somewhere between about 0.85 and 10 billion PBMCs. Results the study describes overall, beyond this receptor: Because the study included a small number of donors, the genetic and exposure-history diversity represented was limited. When several donors were compared, the shared fraction of clonotypes was roughly 5% for naive CD4, 3% to 4% for naive CD8, 2.3% for memory CD4, and 0.35% to 0.5% for memory CD8. Sampling was restricted to blood, and TCR repertoires in tissues likely differ from the TCR repertoires found in blood. Pairwise subsampling indicated that sequencing depth was expected to affect the degree of clonotype sharing among donors. Compared with non-shared clonotypes, the clonotypes found in all four sorted-subset donors had higher generation probabilities. Larger estimated clonotype richness was generally found for naive subsets than for memory subsets. Incomplete sequencing was indicated by rarefaction of sorted-subset datasets, despite the large sequencing depth.

Measured from the cysteine to the phenylalanine, the CDR3 is 11 residues long. CDR3 DNA only is kept here, 33 bases in frame from base 1. V is reduced by 8 bases and J by 5 bases, leaving a spacing of 7 bases between them. Per the germline V gene, MNHNS is the CDR1 and SASEGT is the CDR2. The sample taken for sequencing was memory CD8+ T cells sorted from blood. In the paper's terms, the cell subset or site label means: CD45RO+ cells pooled with CCR7-negative TemRA cells. The chain employs TRBV6-1 and TRBJ1-5; tentative D gene TRBD1, with 5 bases matching. This TCR was sampled from a woman aged 25 to 39 in good health. The CDR3 protein sequence reads: CASGHDQPQHF. The nucleotide sequence is given as TGTGCCAGCGGACACGATCAGCCCCAGCATTTT.